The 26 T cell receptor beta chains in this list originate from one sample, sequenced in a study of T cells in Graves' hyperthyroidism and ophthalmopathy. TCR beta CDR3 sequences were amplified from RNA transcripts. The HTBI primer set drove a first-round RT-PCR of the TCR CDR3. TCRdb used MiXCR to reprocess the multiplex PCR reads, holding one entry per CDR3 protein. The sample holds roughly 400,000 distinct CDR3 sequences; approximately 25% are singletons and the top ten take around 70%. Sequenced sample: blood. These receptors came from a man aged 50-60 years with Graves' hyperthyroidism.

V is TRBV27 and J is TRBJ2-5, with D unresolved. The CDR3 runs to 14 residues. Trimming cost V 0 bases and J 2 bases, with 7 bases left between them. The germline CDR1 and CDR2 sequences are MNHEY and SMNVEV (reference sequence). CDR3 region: CASSLSGTQETQYF. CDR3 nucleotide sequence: TGTGCCAGCAGTTTATCAGGAACGCAAGAGACCCAGTACTTC.

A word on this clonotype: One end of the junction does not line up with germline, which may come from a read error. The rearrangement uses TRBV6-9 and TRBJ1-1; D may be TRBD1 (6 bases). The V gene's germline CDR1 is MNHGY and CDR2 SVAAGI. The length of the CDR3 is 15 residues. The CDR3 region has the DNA TGTACCAGCAGTTACGGGGGAGACAGGAACACTGAGGCTTTCTTT. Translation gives CTSSYGGDRNTEAFF.

In nucleotides, the CDR3 is TGCGCCAGCAGTGAGACCAGGGAGTCCTACGAGCAGTACTTC. It specifies CASSETRESYEQYF. V and J are TRBV10-2 and TRBJ2-7, with D perhaps given as TRBD1 or TRBD2 (5 bases each). Trimming removed 2 bases from V and 1 base from J, with 9 bases in between. The CDR3 runs to 14 residues. Looked up from germline, CDR1 is WSHSY and CDR2 is SAAADI.

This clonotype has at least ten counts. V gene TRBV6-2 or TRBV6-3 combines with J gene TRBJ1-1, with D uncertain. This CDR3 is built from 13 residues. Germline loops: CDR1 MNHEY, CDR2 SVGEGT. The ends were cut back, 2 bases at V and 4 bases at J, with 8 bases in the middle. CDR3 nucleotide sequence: TGTGCCAGCAGTTACGTGACCCCCACTGAAGCTTTCTTT. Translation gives CASSYVTPTEAFF.

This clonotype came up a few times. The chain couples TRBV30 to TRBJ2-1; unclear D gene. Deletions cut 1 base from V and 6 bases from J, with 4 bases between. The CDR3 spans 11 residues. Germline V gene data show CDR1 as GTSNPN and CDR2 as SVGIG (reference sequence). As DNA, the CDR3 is TGTGCCTGGAGTGAGGGCAATGAGCAGTTCTTC. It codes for CAWSEGNEQFF.

In DNA form, the CDR3 reads TGTGCCAGCAGCTTAATGGCGGGAGCGGGTCCAGATACGCAGTATTTT. Translated: CASSLMAGAGPDTQYF. V usage is TRBV7-2 and J usage is TRBJ2-3, with 7 bases that match TRBD2. J was trimmed by 4 bases and V by 2 bases; bases with no gene match: 9. CDR1 is SGHTA, CDR2 FQGNSA, per germline. This CDR3 is 16 amino acids long.

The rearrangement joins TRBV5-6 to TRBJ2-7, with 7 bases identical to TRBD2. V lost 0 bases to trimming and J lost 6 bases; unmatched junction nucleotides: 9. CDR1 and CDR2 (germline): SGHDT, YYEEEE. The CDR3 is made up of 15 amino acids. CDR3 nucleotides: TGTGCCAGCAGCTTGGGGGCTAGCGGAATAGGCGAGCAGTACTTC. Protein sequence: CASSLGASGIGEQYF.

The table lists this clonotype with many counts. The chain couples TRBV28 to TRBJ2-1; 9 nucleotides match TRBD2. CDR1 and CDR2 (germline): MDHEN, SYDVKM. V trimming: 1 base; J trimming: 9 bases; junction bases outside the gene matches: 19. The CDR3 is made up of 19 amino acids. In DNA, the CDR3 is TGTGCCAGCAGTTTATTCGGGCTAGCGGGGAGCACCCCGCCGGGTGAGCAGTTCTTC. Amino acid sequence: CASSLFGLAGSTPPGEQFF.

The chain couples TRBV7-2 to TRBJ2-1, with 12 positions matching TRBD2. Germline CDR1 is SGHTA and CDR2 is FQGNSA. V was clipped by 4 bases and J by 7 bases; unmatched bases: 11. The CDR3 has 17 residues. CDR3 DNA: TGTGCCAGCAGCTCCCTAGCGGGAGGGCCCAAATCGAATGAGCAGTTCTTC. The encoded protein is CASSSLAGGPKSNEQFF.

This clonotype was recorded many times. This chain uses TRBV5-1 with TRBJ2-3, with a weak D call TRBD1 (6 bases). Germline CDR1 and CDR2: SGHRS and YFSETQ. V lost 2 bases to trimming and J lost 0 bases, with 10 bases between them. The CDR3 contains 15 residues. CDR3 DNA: TGCGCCAGCAGCTTACAAGACAGGAGCACAGATACGCAGTATTTT. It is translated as CASSLQDRSTDTQYF.

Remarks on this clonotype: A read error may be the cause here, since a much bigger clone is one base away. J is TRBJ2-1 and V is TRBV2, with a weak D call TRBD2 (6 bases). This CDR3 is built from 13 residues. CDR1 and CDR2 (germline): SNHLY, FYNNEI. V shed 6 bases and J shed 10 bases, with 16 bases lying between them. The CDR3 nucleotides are TGTGCCAGCAGCCTCACGGCTAGCGTGGAGCAGTTCTTC. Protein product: CASSLTASVEQFF.

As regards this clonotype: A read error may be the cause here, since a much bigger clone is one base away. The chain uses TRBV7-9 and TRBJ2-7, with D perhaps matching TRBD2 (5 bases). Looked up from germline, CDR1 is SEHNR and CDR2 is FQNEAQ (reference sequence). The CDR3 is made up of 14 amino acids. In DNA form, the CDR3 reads TGTGCCAGCAGCTTAGGAGGGCTTTCCTACGAGCGGTACTTC. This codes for CASSLGGLSYERYF.

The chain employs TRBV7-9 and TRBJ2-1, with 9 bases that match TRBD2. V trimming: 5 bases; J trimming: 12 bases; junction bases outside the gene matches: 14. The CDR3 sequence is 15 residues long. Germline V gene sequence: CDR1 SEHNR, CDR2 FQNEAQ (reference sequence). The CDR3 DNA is TGTGCCAGCAGCCAAGAATCTAGCGGGACCCCGGCGCAGTTCTTC. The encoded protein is CASSQESSGTPAQFF.

Here the CDR3 DNA reads TGTGCTAGTGCCTTAACAGGGTCCCAAACACCCGGGGAGCTGTTTTTT. Protein: CASALTGSQTPGELFF. This chain links TRBV12-5 with TRBJ2-2; tentatively, D is TRBD1 (6 bases). Looked up from germline, CDR1 is LGHNT and CDR2 is FRNRAP. CDR3 length equals 16 residues. Trimming left V 7 bases short and J 6 bases short, with 21 bases between. The full variable domain, in which reference TRBV12-5 and TRBJ2-2 provide the parts outside the CDR3, is DARVTQTPRHKVTEMGQEVTMRCQPILGHNTVFWYRQTMMQGLELLAYFRNRAPLDDSGMPKDRFSAEMPDATLATLKIQPSEPRDSAVYFCASALTGSQTPGELFFGEGSRLTVL.

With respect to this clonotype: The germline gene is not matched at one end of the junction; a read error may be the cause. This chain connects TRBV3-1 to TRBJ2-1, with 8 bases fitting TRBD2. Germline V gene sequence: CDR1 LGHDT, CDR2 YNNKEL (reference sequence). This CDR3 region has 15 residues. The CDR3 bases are TGCGCCAGCAGTGTGAGCGGGAGTAATTACAATGAGCAGTTCTTC. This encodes CASSVSGSNYNEQFF.

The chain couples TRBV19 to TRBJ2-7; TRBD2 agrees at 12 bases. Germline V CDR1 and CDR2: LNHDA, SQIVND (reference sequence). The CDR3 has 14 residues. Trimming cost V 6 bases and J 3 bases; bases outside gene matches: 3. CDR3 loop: CASSWTSGIYEQYF. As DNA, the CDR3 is TGTGCCAGTAGCTGGACTAGCGGGATCTACGAGCAGTACTTC.

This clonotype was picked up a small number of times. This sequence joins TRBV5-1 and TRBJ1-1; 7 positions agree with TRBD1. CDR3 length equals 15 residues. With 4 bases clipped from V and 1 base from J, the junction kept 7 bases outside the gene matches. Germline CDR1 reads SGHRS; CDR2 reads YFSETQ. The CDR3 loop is CASSTAGTENTEAFF. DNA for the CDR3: TGCGCCAGCAGCACAGCCGGGACAGAGAACACTGAAGCTTTCTTT.

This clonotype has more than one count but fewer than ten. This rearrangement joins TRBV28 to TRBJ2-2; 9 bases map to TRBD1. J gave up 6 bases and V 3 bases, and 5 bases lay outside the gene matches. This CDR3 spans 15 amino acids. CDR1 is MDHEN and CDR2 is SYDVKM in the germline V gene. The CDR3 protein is CASSLARQGAGELFF. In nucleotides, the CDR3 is TGTGCCAGCAGTTTGGCCCGACAGGGGGCCGGGGAGCTGTTTTTT. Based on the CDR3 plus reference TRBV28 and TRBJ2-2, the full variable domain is DVKVTQSSRYLVKRTGEKVFLECVQDMDHENMFWYRQDPGLGLRLIYFSYDVKMKEKGDIPEGYSVSREKKERFSLILESASTNQTSMYLCASSLARQGAGELFFGEGSRLTVL.

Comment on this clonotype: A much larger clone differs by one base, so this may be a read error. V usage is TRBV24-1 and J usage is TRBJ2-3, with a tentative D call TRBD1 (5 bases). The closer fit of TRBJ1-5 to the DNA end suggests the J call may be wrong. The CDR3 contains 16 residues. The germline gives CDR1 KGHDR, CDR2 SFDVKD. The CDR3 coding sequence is TGTGCCACCAGTGGAGGGACTAGCGGGAGCACAGATACGCAGCATTTT. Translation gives CATSGGTSGSTDTQHF.

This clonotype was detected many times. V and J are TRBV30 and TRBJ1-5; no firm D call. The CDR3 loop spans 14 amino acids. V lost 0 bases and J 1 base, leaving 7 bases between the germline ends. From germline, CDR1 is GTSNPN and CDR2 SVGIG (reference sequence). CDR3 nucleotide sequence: TGTGCCTGGAGTGTACCGGCAAGCAATCAGCCCCAGCATTTT. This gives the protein CAWSVPASNQPQHF.

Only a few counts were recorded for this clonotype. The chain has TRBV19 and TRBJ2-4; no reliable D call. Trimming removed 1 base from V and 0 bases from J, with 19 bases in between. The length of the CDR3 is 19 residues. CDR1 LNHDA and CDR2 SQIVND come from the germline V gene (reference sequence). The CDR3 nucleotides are TGTGCCAGTAGTATAGGAAGTGAGGCGTTCCCAATAGCCAAAAACATTCAGTACTTC. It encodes CASSIGSEAFPIAKNIQYF. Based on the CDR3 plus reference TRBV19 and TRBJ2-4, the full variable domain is DGGITQSPKYLFRKEGQNVTLSCEQNLNHDAMYWYRQDPGQGLRLIYYSQIVNDFQKGDIAEGYSVSREKKESFPLTVTSAQKNPTAFYLCASSIGSEAFPIAKNIQYFGAGTRLSVL.

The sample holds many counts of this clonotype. The DNA of the CDR3 is TGTGCCAGCAGCGCGGGACTAGTGATCCCAGATACGCAGTATTTT. This codes for CASSAGLVIPDTQYF. The chain links TRBV11-2 to TRBJ2-3; the match to TRBD2 covers 8 bases. The germline CDR1 and CDR2 sequences are SGHAT and FQNNGV. This CDR3 contains 15 residues. J lost 4 bases, V lost 5 bases, and 8 bases had no gene match.

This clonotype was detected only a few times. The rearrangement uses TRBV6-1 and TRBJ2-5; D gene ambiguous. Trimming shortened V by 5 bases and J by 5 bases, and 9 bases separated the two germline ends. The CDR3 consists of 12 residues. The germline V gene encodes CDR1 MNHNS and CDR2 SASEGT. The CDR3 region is CASSPDGETQYF. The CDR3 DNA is TGTGCCAGCAGTCCCGACGGGGAGACCCAGTACTTC.

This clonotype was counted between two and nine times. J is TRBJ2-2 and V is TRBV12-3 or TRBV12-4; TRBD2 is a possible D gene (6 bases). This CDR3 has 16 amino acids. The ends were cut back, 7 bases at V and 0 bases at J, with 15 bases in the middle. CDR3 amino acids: CASTPLAEANTGELFF. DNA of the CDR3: TGTGCCAGCACCCCTTTAGCGGAAGCGAACACCGGGGAGCTGTTTTTT.

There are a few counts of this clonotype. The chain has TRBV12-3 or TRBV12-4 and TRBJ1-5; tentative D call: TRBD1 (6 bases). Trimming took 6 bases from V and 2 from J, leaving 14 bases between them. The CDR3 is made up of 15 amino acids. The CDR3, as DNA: TGTGCCAGCAGCCTTCGGGGGCAGGGCAATCAGCCCCAGCATTTT. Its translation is CASSLRGQGNQPQHF.

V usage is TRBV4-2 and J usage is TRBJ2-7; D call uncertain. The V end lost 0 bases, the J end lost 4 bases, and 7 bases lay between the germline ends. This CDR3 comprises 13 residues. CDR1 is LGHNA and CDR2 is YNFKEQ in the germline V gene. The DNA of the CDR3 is TGTGCCAGCAGCCAAGAGGGAAGGTACGAGCAGTACTTC. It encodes CASSQEGRYEQYF.